This TCR beta chain is from a study of cytomegalovirus exposure and HLA in healthy donors. Across the whole study: Earlier sequencing of 150 million to 200 million T cells yielded 95 million to 120 million unique TCR beta sequences. Early on, a data release was issued that held about 85 million unique TCRs from HLA-typed donors. General study results and limits: Being indistinguishable, some V segments were excluded, TRBV6-2 and TRBV6-3 among them. Despite most TCR sequences being rare, some public TCRs occurred in many donors.

With 60 Vbeta and 13 Jbeta primers, the PCR was carried out. Generated by immunoSEQ multiplex PCR, the TCRdb table keeps only in-frame clones and is missing some. The sample includes tens of thousands of clones. Of note for this clone: As yet, its antigen is unknown.

The CDR3 loop spans 16 amino acids. CDR1 is MGHRA and CDR2 is YSYEKL in the germline V gene. The V end lost 0 bases, the J end lost 5 bases, and 13 bases lay between the germline ends. The receptor's source is a female donor in good health and CMV-seropositive. Sequenced input: PBMCs. The genes are TRBV4-1 and TRBJ1-4; D might be TRBD1 (6 bases). The CDR3 protein is CASSQDPWGRNEKLFF. The CDR3 nucleotides are TGCGCCAGCAGCCAAGATCCGTGGGGGCGAAATGAAAAACTGTTTTTT.